The 14 T cell receptor beta chains below all came from one sample that was sequenced in a study of T cell changes during pregnancy in multiple sclerosis (dated by TCRdb to the late 2010s). Preparation of the library involved the immunoSEQ multiplex PCR assay. TCRdb mirrors the immuneACCESS table, restricted to in-frame sequences. Some clones are absent from its copies; in checked studies, under half trace to an unresolved V gene, and the reason for the others is unknown. The sample yields about 40,000 clones; roughly nine tenths were counted once. Roughly 0.53% of the sample is in the top ten clones. Sequenced here: CD4+ T cells from peripheral blood mononuclear cells, sampled in the first trimester of pregnancy. Receptors originate from a female donor with multiple sclerosis, enrolled in a pregnancy study.

This chain uses TRBV5-1 with TRBJ2-5; 7 nucleotides agree with TRBD1. Looked up from germline, CDR1 is SGHRS and CDR2 is YFSETQ. Trimming at V came to 4 bases and at J to 2 bases, leaving 5 bases not matched to a gene. The length of the CDR3 is 14 residues. The CDR3 DNA reads as TGCGCCAGCAGCCAGCAGACAGGGCAAGAGACCCAGTACTTC. Its protein product is CASSQQTGQETQYF. The entire variable domain, with the rest obtained from reference TRBV5-1 and TRBJ2-5, is as follows: KAGVTQTPRYLIKTRGQQVTLSCSPISGHRSVSWYQQTPGQGLQFLFEYFSETQRNKGNFPGRFSGRQFSNSRSEMNVSTLELGDSALYLCASSQQTGQETQYFGPGTRLLVL.

This chain connects TRBV25-1 to TRBJ1-1; D not certain. Deletions cut 6 bases from V and 1 base from J, with 3 bases between. The CDR3 contains 11 residues. The germline V gene encodes CDR1 MGHDK and CDR2 SYGVNS. The CDR3 loop reads CASSRNTEAFF. The DNA for the CDR3 is TGTGCCAGCAGCCGGAACACTGAAGCTTTCTTT.

The J gene is TRBJ1-3, the V gene TRBV4-2, with unresolved D. Trimming left V 0 bases short and J 2 bases short, with 11 bases between. CDR1 LGHNA and CDR2 YNFKEQ come from the germline V gene. The CDR3 runs to 16 residues. CDR3 loop: CASSQDYSIAGNTIYF. In DNA form, the CDR3 reads TGTGCCAGCAGCCAAGACTACAGTATCGCTGGAAACACCATATATTTT.

This clone was detected only a few times. The rearrangement links TRBV5-4 to TRBJ2-7, with D unclear. Germline CDR1 SGHNT, CDR2 YYREEE (reference sequence). V gave up 4 bases and J gave up 3 bases, with 11 bases separating them. CDR3 size: 13 residues. The CDR3 DNA sequence: TGTGCCAGCAGCCAGGCCACCCACTACGAGCAGTACTTC. Protein: CASSQATHYEQYF.

In this sample, this clone turned up a few times. The chain recombines TRBV29-1 with TRBJ1-5, with D possibly matching TRBD1 (6 bases). CDR3 length: 14 residues. Germline values: CDR1 SQVTM, CDR2 ANQGSEA. The V end lost 6 bases, the J end lost 5 bases, and 17 bases lay between the germline ends. In DNA form, the CDR3 reads TGCAGCGTGGCAACGGGGGGCGTCGATCAGCCCCAGCATTTT. Translation: CSVATGGVDQPQHF.

V usage is TRBV5-6 and J usage is TRBJ1-2; D is undetermined. The CDR3 is 13 amino acids. Looked up from germline, CDR1 is SGHDT and CDR2 is YYEEEE. V dropped 3 bases and J dropped 8 bases, with 14 bases sitting between them. For the CDR3, the DNA is TGTGCCAGCAGCTCTTCAGTCCCCTTAGGCTACACCTTC. Residues: CASSSSVPLGYTF.

V and J are TRBV5-6 and TRBJ1-1; 7 positions agree with TRBD1. The CDR3 totals 17 residues. J gave up 4 bases and V 4 bases, and 16 bases lay outside the gene matches. CDR1 and CDR2 from the germline V gene are SGHDT and YYEEEE. CDR3 DNA: TGTGCCAGCAGCGTGTGGGGTCAGGGGGAAGGTGTCACTGAAGCTTTCTTT. Protein: CASSVWGQGEGVTEAFF.

The chain uses TRBV5-1 and TRBJ2-5; the match to TRBD2 covers 9 bases. Germline trimming cut 0 bases from V and 3 bases from J; bases unmatched to any gene: 0. This CDR3 region has 14 residues. Germline-derived CDR1 and CDR2 are SGHRS and YFSETQ. Here the CDR3 DNA reads TGCGCCAGCAGCTTGGTAGCGGGGGAAGAGACCCAGTACTTC. Translating it yields CASSLVAGEETQYF.

The gene calls are TRBV19 and TRBJ1-4, with 8 bases aligning to TRBD1. Losses at the gene ends were 4 bases for V and 8 bases for J; bases not matched to a gene: 3. The CDR3 is made up of 13 amino acids. CDR1 and CDR2 (germline): LNHDA, SQIVND (reference sequence). CDR3: CASSTDREEKLFF. CDR3 DNA: TGTGCCAGTAGTACGGACAGGGAAGAAAAACTGTTTTTT.

This sequence joins TRBV23-1 and TRBJ1-1; TRBD1 agrees at 7 bases. TRBV23-1 counts as an open reading frame of uncertain function. This CDR3 has 20 residues. J was trimmed by 2 bases and V by 0 bases; bases with no gene match: 18. CDR3 in amino acids: CASSQSRLRAGGAENTEAFF. DNA of the CDR3: TGCGCCAGCAGTCAATCCCGCCTCCGGGCAGGGGGAGCAGAAAACACTGAAGCTTTCTTT.

The genes are TRBV19 and TRBJ2-1, with 9 nucleotides matching TRBD2. This CDR3 comprises 14 residues. Per germline, CDR1 LNHDA and CDR2 SQIVND (reference sequence). Unmatched junction bases numbered 6, after V lost 6 bases and J lost 6 bases. The CDR3 region has the DNA TGTGCCAGTAGCGCCGGGACTAGCATCAATGAGCAGTTCTTC. Translation gives CASSAGTSINEQFF.

J is TRBJ1-2 and V is TRBV7-6; 8 nucleotides align to TRBD1. The length of the CDR3 is 14 residues. J lost 6 bases, V lost 5 bases, and 8 bases had no gene match. Germline CDR1 reads SGHVS; CDR2 reads FNYEAQ. The CDR3 loop reads CASSKGQGPDGYTF. The CDR3 DNA reads TGTGCCAGCAGCAAAGGACAGGGACCGGATGGCTACACCTTC.

J is TRBJ1-1 and V is TRBV7-9; 7 bases fit TRBD1. This CDR3 has 13 residues. V lost 4 bases to trimming and J lost 1 base; unmatched junction nucleotides: 0. The germline V gene has CDR1 SEHNR and CDR2 FQNEAQ (reference sequence). In DNA, the CDR3 is TGTGCCAGCAGCTGGACAGGGAACACTGAAGCTTTCTTT. Residues: CASSWTGNTEAFF.

This clone was detected only a few times. The chain recombines TRBV19 with TRBJ1-3, with unresolved D. The CDR3 consists of 16 residues. Germline assignment: CDR1 LNHDA and CDR2 SQIVND (reference sequence). V lost 3 bases to trimming and J lost 0 bases, with 12 bases between them. The CDR3 DNA sequence: TGTGCCAGTAGTATCAAGCGACGGATCTCTGGAAACACCATATATTTT. Translation: CASSIKRRISGNTIYF.